There are a few counts of the clone carrying this T cell receptor beta chain. Its antigen is unknown. This entry is derived from a study of early T cells in non-severe SARS-CoV-2 infection. Study background: Alpha and beta chains were unpaired, from unsorted whole-blood bulk RNA.

This CDR3 spans 15 amino acids. Germline V CDR1 and CDR2: SGHTA, FQGTGA. The V segment lost 5 bases and the J segment 5 bases; nucleotides outside the gene matches: 11. Findings of the study overall: The study's VDJdb matching favored anti-spike CD8 responses and missed private and CD4 specificities.

The TCR library protocol attached unique molecular identifiers to the individual cDNA molecules. TCRdb recomputed calls from the 5' RACE reads with MiXCR, one row per CDR3 protein. Altogether 80,000 to 95,000 distinct CDR3 sequences are present, over 12% being singletons, with the ten largest covering 0.5% to 0.75%. The receptor was isolated from an adult who was a healthcare worker with PCR-confirmed SARS-CoV-2 infection or an uninfected control (not recorded which). Material: whole blood. The rearrangement links TRBV7-3 to TRBJ2-5, with 7 bases fitting TRBD1. CDR3 amino acids: CASSLAPGRGETQYF. In DNA, the CDR3 is TGTGCCAGCAGCCTGGCCCCTGGCAGGGGGGAGACCCAGTACTTC.